The table lists the clone carrying this T cell receptor (beta chain) with many counts. The data derive from a study of T cells in Graves' hyperthyroidism and ophthalmopathy. RNA transcripts gave rise to amplified TCR beta CDR3 regions. Using the HTBI primer set, a first-round RT-PCR was run on the TCR CDR3. TCRdb ran MiXCR on the multiplex PCR reads and lists one entry per CDR3 protein. The table lists about 500,000 distinct CDR3 sequences, approximately 15% of them singletons. PBMCs were sourced from around 10 ml fresh peripheral blood. The sample taken for sequencing was blood. The receptor comes from a woman aged 18-35 years with Graves' hyperthyroidism.

The DNA of the CDR3 is TGTGCCAGCAGCCAAAGCGGGAGGGCCTCCTACAATGAGCAGTTCTTC. Protein sequence: CASSQSGRASYNEQFF. The rearrangement uses TRBV3-1 and TRBJ2-1, with 10 bases lining up with TRBD2. J lost 0 bases, V lost 2 bases, and 1 base had no gene match. The V gene's germline CDR1 is LGHDT and CDR2 YNNKEL (reference sequence). The CDR3 contains 16 residues.